Listed here are 27 T cell receptor beta chains from one sample, sequenced in a study of blood T cell repertoires in COVID-19. Clones were read by immunoSEQ multiplex PCR, and TCRdb kept only the in-frame ones, dropping some. The sample includes 360,000 or so clones, around four fifths seen only once; the top ten take around 5.1%. Sequencing used PBMCs or T cells enriched from blood (not recorded which). These receptors all stem from a woman in her forties or fifties who had recovered from COVID-19.

This clone has a handful of counts. This rearrangement joins TRBV23-1 to TRBJ1-6; TRBD1 is a possible D gene (5 bases). TRBV23-1 has ORF status, its function being uncertain. V gave up 0 bases and J gave up 5 bases, with 14 bases separating them. The CDR3 has 17 amino acids. CDR3 residues: CASSQSGKRQNNSPLHF. In nucleotides, the CDR3 is TGCGCCAGCAGTCAATCGGGAAAGAGACAGAATAATTCACCCCTCCACTTT.

The J gene is TRBJ2-1, the V gene TRBV3-1 (or the pseudogene TRBV3-2), with TRBD1 matching over 10 bases. J was trimmed by 15 bases and V by 9 bases; bases with no gene match: 8. Germline V gene sequence: CDR1 LGHDT, CDR2 YNNKEL (reference sequence). The CDR3 extends over 11 amino acids. The CDR3, as DNA: TGTGCCAGTGGACAGGGGGGTGGTGTGTTCTTC. This encodes CASGQGGGVFF.

This sequence joins TRBV5-5 and TRBJ1-2, with a weak D call TRBD1 (6 bases). The CDR3 spans 15 residues. Between the trimmed V and J ends, which lost 1 base and 4 bases, there was a span of 14 bases. CDR1 SGHKS and CDR2 YYEKEE come from the germline V gene (reference sequence). CDR3 sequence: CASSLSAQGTYGYTF. CDR3 nucleotide sequence: TGTGCCAGCAGCTTGAGCGCCCAGGGGACCTATGGCTACACCTTC.

This clone was recorded only once. The chain joins TRBV7-2 to TRBJ2-7; TRBD2 matches at 11 bases. This CDR3 region has 16 residues. The trim removed 0 bases at V and 6 bases at J, leaving 7 bases unmatched. From germline, CDR1 is SGHTA and CDR2 FQGNSA. In nucleotides, the CDR3 is TGTGCCAGCAGCTTAGCTCTAGCGGGAGGTTACTTCGAGCAGTACTTC. Translating gives CASSLALAGGYFEQYF.

Here the CDR3 reads CASSIRQGLTKNIQYF. CDR3 nucleotides: TGTGCCAGTAGTATACGTCAGGGGCTTACCAAAAACATTCAGTACTTC. The chain employs TRBV19 and TRBJ2-4, with D maybe TRBD1 (6 bases). The CDR3 covers 16 residues. The V end lost 2 bases, the J end lost 2 bases, and 13 bases lay between the germline ends. Germline CDR1 LNHDA, CDR2 SQIVND (reference sequence).

CDR3 in amino acids: CASSSEGGGSNQPQHF. The DNA for the CDR3 is TGTGCCAGCAGTTCCGAAGGGGGTGGGAGCAATCAGCCCCAGCATTTT. The J gene is TRBJ1-5, the V gene TRBV6-2 or TRBV6-3, with D perhaps matching TRBD1 (6 bases). Trimming pared 4 bases from V and 1 base from J, leaving 14 bases between. This CDR3 is 16 amino acids long. CDR1 and CDR2 from the germline V gene are MNHEY and SVGEGT.

The gene calls are TRBV13 and TRBJ2-1, with 14 bases lining up with TRBD2. Germline-derived CDR1 and CDR2 are PRHDT and FYEKMQ (reference sequence). CDR3 size: 15 residues. V lost 6 bases and J lost 7; bases outside the gene matches: 5. Here the CDR3 DNA reads TGTGCCAGCAGGTGGGGACTAGCGGGAGTTAATGAGCAGTTCTTC. As protein: CASRWGLAGVNEQFF.

This clone has ten or more counts. The V and J genes are TRBV5-4 and TRBJ1-6; 7 bases are a match to TRBD1. Germline CDR1 reads SGHNT; CDR2 reads YYREEE (reference sequence). Trimming cost V 2 bases and J 3 bases; bases outside gene matches: 8. This CDR3 is built from 17 residues. DNA of the CDR3: TGTGCCAGCAGCTTTAAAATCGGACAGGTCTATAATTCACCCCTCCACTTT. Residues: CASSFKIGQVYNSPLHF.

This clone was seen more than once but under ten times. The CDR3: CASSAPGSYGYTF. In DNA, the CDR3 is TGTGCCAGCAGTGCACCGGGTTCTTATGGCTACACCTTC. This sequence joins TRBV12-3 or TRBV12-4 and TRBJ1-2; D remains unclear. V was pared by 5 bases and J by 5 bases, with 12 bases between. The CDR3 has 13 amino acids.

This chain connects TRBV5-1 to TRBJ1-2; 9 bases are a match to TRBD1. Germline V gives CDR1 SGHRS, CDR2 YFSETQ. V shed 4 bases, J shed 4 bases, and the junction held 8 bases outside the gene matches. CDR3 size: 15 residues. This chain's CDR3 is CASSPDLGQGYGYTF. CDR3 sequence (DNA): TGCGCCAGCAGCCCGGATTTGGGACAGGGCTATGGCTACACCTTC.

The chain carries TRBV18 and TRBJ1-1; a weak D match, TRBD1 (5 bases). The germline CDR1 and CDR2 sequences are KGHSH and LQKENI. This CDR3 contains 14 residues. V lost 1 base to trimming and J lost 9 bases, with 15 bases between them. CDR3 residues: CASSPRDRGEKAFF. CDR3 in DNA: TGTGCCAGCTCACCACGGGATAGGGGCGAGAAAGCTTTCTTT.

The V call is TRBV9, the J call TRBJ1-1, with a possible D match to TRBD1 (6 bases). The germline V gene has CDR1 SGDLS and CDR2 YYNGEE. The V end was cut by 4 bases, the J end by 5 bases, with 12 bases between. This CDR3 is 13 amino acids long. The CDR3 reads CASSPPGETEAFF. For the CDR3, the DNA is TGTGCCAGCAGCCCCCCAGGGGAAACTGAAGCTTTCTTT.

The chain links TRBV19 to TRBJ1-1; TRBD1 matches at 9 bases. Per germline, CDR1 LNHDA and CDR2 SQIVND (reference sequence). V lost 4 bases and J lost 4; bases outside the gene matches: 7. CDR3 length equals 15 residues. CDR3 protein: CASSNTGGASTEAFF. The DNA for the CDR3 is TGTGCCAGTAGTAATACAGGGGGCGCGAGCACTGAAGCTTTCTTT. The variable domain in full, with the rest retrieved from reference TRBV19 and TRBJ1-1, is DGGITQSPKYLFRKEGQNVTLSCEQNLNHDAMYWYRQDPGQGLRLIYYSQIVNDFQKGDIAEGYSVSREKKESFPLTVTSAQKNPTAFYLCASSNTGGASTEAFFGQGTRLTVV.

The chain has TRBV5-6 and TRBJ1-1, with TRBD1 identical over 8 bases. The CDR3 has 13 amino acids. Per the germline V gene, CDR1 is SGHDT and CDR2 is YYEEEE. The V gene end was trimmed by 7 bases and the J gene end by 0 bases; junction bases not matched to a gene: 2. The CDR3 reads CASGQGVNTEAFF. CDR3 sequence (DNA): TGTGCCAGCGGACAGGGTGTGAACACTGAAGCTTTCTTT.

The CDR3 DNA sequence: TGTGCCAGGACAGTGAACACTGAAGCTTTCTTT. It yields the protein CARTVNTEAFF. The chain joins TRBV2 to TRBJ1-1, with D possibly being TRBD1 (5 bases). CDR1 SNHLY and CDR2 FYNNEI come from the germline V gene. Trimming shortened V by 9 bases and J by 0 bases, and 5 bases separated the two germline ends. This CDR3 spans 11 amino acids.

V gene TRBV7-9 combines with J gene TRBJ1-2, with 9 bases aligning to TRBD1. Trimming removed 5 bases from V and 6 bases from J; junction bases left unmatched: 4. The CDR3 covers 13 residues. The germline V gene encodes CDR1 SEHNR and CDR2 FQNEAQ (reference sequence). The CDR3 is CASSPGQGDGYTF. DNA for the CDR3: TGTGCCAGCAGCCCGGGACAGGGTGATGGCTACACCTTC.

CDR3 nucleotides: TGTGCCAGCAGCCTCCGGGACTTCACAGATACGCAGTATTTT. It translates to CASSLRDFTDTQYF. This chain connects TRBV3-1 (or the pseudogene TRBV3-2) to TRBJ2-3; TRBD2 might be the D (6 bases). The germline CDR1 and CDR2 sequences are LGHDT and YNNKEL (reference sequence). The CDR3 loop spans 14 amino acids. With 4 bases removed from V and 2 bases from J, the gap between germline ends came to 10 bases.

The chain joins TRBV19 to TRBJ1-2, with D uncertain. V dropped 1 base and J dropped 5 bases, with 14 bases sitting between them. Germline V lookup: CDR1 LNHDA, CDR2 SQIVND (reference sequence). CDR3 size: 15 residues. The CDR3 sequence is CASSIGRRVGYGYTF. As DNA, the CDR3 is TGTGCCAGTAGTATAGGGAGGCGCGTAGGGTATGGCTACACCTTC.

Here the CDR3 DNA reads TGTGCCAGCAGCCGGCTGAGCAGGTTATCCATGAACACTGAAGCTTTCTTT. Amino acid sequence: CASSRLSRLSMNTEAFF. This chain connects TRBV5-6 to TRBJ1-1, with unresolved D. This CDR3 has 17 residues. V lost 4 bases and J lost 0, with 19 bases in between. Germline V gene lookup returns CDR1 SGHDT and CDR2 YYEEEE.

The chain is built from TRBV9 and TRBJ1-5; TRBD1 might be the D (5 bases). V lost 3 bases, J lost 1 base, and 5 bases lay in between. Per the germline V gene, CDR1 is SGDLS and CDR2 is YYNGEE. The CDR3 runs 13 residues. DNA for the CDR3: TGTGCCAGCAGCGGACAGAGCAATCAGCCCCAGCATTTT. Translated, it gives CASSGQSNQPQHF.

This clone was detected only once. The rearrangement links TRBV2 to TRBJ1-5; 8 bases match TRBD1. The CDR3 is 20 amino acids. V was pared by 2 bases and J by 2 bases, with 17 bases of the junction left unmatched. Germline V lookup: CDR1 SNHLY, CDR2 FYNNEI. The CDR3 DNA reads as TGTGCCAGCAGTGAAACTCTAAGACACAGGGGGGAGGTTGGCAATCAGCCCCAGCATTTT. Its protein product is CASSETLRHRGEVGNQPQHF.

CDR3 protein: CASSPPGLSPREKLFF. The DNA for the CDR3 is TGTGCCAGCAGCCCCCCTGGTTTGTCCCCGAGAGAAAAACTGTTTTTT. V and J are TRBV13 and TRBJ1-4; D remains unclear. The CDR3 has 16 amino acids. Germline-derived CDR1 and CDR2 are PRHDT and FYEKMQ (reference sequence). Between the trimmed V and J ends, which lost 5 bases and 8 bases, there was a span of 21 bases.

This chain connects TRBV11-1 to TRBJ2-1; D unresolved. CDR3 length: 16 amino acids. The germline gives CDR1 SGHAT, CDR2 FQDESV (reference sequence). The V and J ends lost 1 base and 1 base respectively, with 11 bases between them. The CDR3 sequence is CASSLVAGRSYNEQFF. The CDR3 bases are TGTGCCAGCAGCTTAGTGGCAGGCAGGTCCTACAATGAGCAGTTCTTC.

The chain has TRBV6-2 or TRBV6-3 and TRBJ1-2; 8 nucleotides match TRBD1. Germline CDR1 reads MNHEY; CDR2 reads SVGEGT. After removal of 2 bases from V and 4 bases from J, the junction contained 12 bases not matched to a gene. The CDR3 is made up of 17 amino acids. The CDR3: CASSYTPDRVEIYGYTF. The DNA for the CDR3 is TGTGCCAGCAGTTACACCCCGGACAGGGTGGAAATCTATGGCTACACCTTC.

The chain combines TRBV7-2 with TRBJ1-5; D remains ambiguous. Looked up from germline, CDR1 is SGHTA and CDR2 is FQGNSA. The CDR3 is 15 residues long. V lost 1 base and J lost 4, with 11 bases in between. CDR3 sequence reads: CASSLESGGNQPQHF. The CDR3 DNA follows: TGTGCCAGCAGCTTAGAGAGCGGAGGAAATCAGCCCCAGCATTTT.

This chain uses TRBV5-1 with TRBJ2-7; 8 bases are shared with TRBD1. Germline trimming cut 4 bases from V and 5 bases from J; bases unmatched to any gene: 8. This CDR3 has 14 amino acids. The germline CDR1 and CDR2 sequences are SGHRS and YFSETQ. CDR3 nucleotide sequence: TGCGCCAGCAGCCCCGAGCAGGGGGCCCACGAGCAGTACTTC. It translates to CASSPEQGAHEQYF. The entire variable domain, with the rest obtained from reference TRBV5-1 and TRBJ2-7, is as follows: KAGVTQTPRYLIKTRGQQVTLSCSPISGHRSVSWYQQTPGQGLQFLFEYFSETQRNKGNFPGRFSGRQFSNSRSEMNVSTLELGDSALYLCASSPEQGAHEQYFGPGTRLTVT.

As DNA, the CDR3 is TGTGCCAGTAGTATAGGGCTAGCGGGGGGAAGTACGCAGTATTTT. Protein sequence: CASSIGLAGGSTQYF. The chain uses TRBV19 and TRBJ2-3, with TRBD2 matching over 11 bases. V lost 1 base, J lost 8 bases, and 5 bases stayed unmatched. This CDR3 is 15 amino acids long. Germline V gene data show CDR1 as LNHDA and CDR2 as SQIVND (reference sequence).